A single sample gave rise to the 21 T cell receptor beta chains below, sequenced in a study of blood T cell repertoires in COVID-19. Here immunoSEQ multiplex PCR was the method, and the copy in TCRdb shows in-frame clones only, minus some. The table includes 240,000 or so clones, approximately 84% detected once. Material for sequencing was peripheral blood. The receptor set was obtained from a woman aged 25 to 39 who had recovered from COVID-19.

CDR3 amino acids: CASSITGTGEKLFF. The CDR3 DNA sequence: TGTGCCAGTAGTATTACCGGGACAGGCGAAAAACTGTTTTTT. The rearrangement uses TRBV19 and TRBJ1-4, with TRBD1 matching over 8 bases. J was trimmed by 8 bases and V by 3 bases; bases with no gene match: 5. Per germline, CDR1 LNHDA and CDR2 SQIVND (reference sequence). The CDR3 is 14 residues long.

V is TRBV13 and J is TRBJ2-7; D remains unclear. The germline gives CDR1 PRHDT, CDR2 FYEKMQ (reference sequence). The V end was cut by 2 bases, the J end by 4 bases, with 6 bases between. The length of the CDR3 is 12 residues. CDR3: CASSLTRYEQYF. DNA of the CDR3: TGTGCCAGCAGCTTAACTCGGTACGAGCAGTACTTC.

Here the CDR3 reads CASKGGLENEQFF. DNA of the CDR3: TGTGCCAGCAAGGGGGGGCTCGAGAATGAGCAGTTCTTC. The chain carries TRBV6-6 and TRBJ2-1; possible D gene TRBD2, 7 bases. Trimming shortened V by 7 bases and J by 7 bases, and 14 bases separated the two germline ends. The CDR3 length is 13 residues. The germline CDR1 and CDR2 sequences are MNHNY and SVGAGI (reference sequence).

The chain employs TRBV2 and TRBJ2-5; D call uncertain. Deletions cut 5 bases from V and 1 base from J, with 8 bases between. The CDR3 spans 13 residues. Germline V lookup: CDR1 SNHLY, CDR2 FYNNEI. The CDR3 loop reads CASSIETQETQYF. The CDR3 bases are TGTGCCAGCAGTATAGAAACCCAAGAGACCCAGTACTTC.

The CDR3 here is CASSWAGLRSFDQETQYF. The CDR3 nucleotides are TGCGCCAGCAGCTGGGCGGGACTACGAAGTTTTGATCAAGAGACCCAGTACTTC. The chain uses TRBV5-1 and TRBJ2-5; 7 bases line up with TRBD2. Trimming at V came to 3 bases and at J to 2 bases, leaving 16 bases not matched to a gene. CDR3 length: 18 residues. Germline V CDR1 and CDR2: SGHRS, YFSETQ.

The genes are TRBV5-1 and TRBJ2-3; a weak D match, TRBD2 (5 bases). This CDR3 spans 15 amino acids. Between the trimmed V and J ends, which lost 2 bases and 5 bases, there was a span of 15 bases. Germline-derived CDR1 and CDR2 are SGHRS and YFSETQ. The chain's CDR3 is CASSLNGDPVDTQYF. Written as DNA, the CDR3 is TGCGCCAGCAGCTTAAACGGGGATCCTGTAGATACGCAGTATTTT.

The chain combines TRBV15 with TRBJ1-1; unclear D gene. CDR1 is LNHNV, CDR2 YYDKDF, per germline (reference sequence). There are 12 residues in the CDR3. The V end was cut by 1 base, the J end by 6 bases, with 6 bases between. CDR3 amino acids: CATSRGAAEAFF. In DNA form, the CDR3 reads TGTGCCACCAGCAGAGGTGCGGCTGAAGCTTTCTTT.

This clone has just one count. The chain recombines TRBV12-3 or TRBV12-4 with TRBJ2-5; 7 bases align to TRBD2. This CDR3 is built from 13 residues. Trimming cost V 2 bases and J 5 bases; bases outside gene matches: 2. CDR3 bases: TGTGCCAGCAGTTTATCCGGGGGGGAGACCCAGTACTTC. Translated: CASSLSGGETQYF.

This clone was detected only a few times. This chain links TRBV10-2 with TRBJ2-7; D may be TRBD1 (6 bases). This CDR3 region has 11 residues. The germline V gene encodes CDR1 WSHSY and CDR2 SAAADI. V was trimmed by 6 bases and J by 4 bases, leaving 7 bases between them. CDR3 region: CASRQGYEQYF. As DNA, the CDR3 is TGCGCCAGCAGACAGGGATACGAGCAGTACTTC.

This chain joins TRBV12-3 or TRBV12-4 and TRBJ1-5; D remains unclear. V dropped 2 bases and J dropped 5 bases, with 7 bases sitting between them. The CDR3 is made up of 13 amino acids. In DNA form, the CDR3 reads TGTGCCAGCAGTTTACAGGTATATCAGCCCCAGCATTTT. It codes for CASSLQVYQPQHF.

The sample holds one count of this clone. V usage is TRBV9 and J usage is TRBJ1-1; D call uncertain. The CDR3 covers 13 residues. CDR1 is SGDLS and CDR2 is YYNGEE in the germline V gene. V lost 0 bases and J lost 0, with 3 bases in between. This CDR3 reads CASSVVVNTEAFF. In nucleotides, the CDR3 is TGTGCCAGCAGCGTAGTAGTGAACACTGAAGCTTTCTTT.

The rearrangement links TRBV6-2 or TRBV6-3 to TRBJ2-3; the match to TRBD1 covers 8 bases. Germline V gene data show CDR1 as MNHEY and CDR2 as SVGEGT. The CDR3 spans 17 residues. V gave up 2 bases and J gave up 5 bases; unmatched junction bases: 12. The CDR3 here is CASSYLGQGRIEDTQYF. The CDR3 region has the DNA TGTGCCAGCAGTTACCTTGGACAGGGACGGATTGAAGATACGCAGTATTTT.

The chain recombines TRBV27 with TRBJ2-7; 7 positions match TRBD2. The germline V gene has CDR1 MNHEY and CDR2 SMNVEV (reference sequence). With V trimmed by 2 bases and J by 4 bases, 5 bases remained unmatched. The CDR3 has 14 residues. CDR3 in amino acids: CASSLRQGGYEQYF. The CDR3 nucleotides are TGTGCCAGCAGTTTAAGGCAGGGAGGGTACGAGCAGTACTTC.

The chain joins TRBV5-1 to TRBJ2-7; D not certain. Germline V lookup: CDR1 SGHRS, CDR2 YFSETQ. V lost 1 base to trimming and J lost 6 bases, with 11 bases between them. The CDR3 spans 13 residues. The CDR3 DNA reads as TGCGCCAGCAGCTTGCTAGAAGGCGCCGAGCAGTACTTC. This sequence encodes CASSLLEGAEQYF.

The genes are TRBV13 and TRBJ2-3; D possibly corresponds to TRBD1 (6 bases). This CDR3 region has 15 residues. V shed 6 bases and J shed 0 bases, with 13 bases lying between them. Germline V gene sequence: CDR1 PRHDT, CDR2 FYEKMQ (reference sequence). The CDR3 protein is CASRRTETSTDTQYF. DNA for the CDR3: TGTGCCAGCAGAAGGACAGAAACTAGCACAGATACGCAGTATTTT.

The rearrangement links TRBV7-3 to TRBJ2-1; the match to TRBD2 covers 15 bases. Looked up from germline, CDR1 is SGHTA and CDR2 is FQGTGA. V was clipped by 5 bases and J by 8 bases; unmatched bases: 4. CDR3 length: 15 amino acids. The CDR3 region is CASSPRTSGGDEQFF. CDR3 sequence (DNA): TGTGCCAGCAGCCCCCGGACTAGCGGGGGGGATGAGCAGTTCTTC.

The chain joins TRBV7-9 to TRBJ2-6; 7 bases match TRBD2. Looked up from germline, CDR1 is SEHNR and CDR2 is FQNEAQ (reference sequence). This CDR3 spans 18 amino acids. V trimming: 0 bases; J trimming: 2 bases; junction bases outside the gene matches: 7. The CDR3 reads CASSLAPGGVAGANVLTF. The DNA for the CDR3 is TGTGCCAGCAGCTTAGCGCCTGGGGGGGTCGCTGGGGCCAACGTCCTGACTTTC. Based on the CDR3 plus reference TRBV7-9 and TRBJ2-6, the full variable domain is DTGVSQNPRHKITKRGQNVTFRCDPISEHNRLYWYRQTLGQGPEFLTYFQNEAQLEKSRLLSDRFSAERPKGSFSTLEIQRTEQGDSAMYLCASSLAPGGVAGANVLTFGAGSRLTVL.

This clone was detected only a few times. CDR3 in DNA: TGTGCCAGCAGCTTAAACCGGGGGGAGGCAGATACGCAGTATTTT. Amino acid sequence: CASSLNRGEADTQYF. J is TRBJ2-3 and V is TRBV7-2; 7 nucleotides agree with TRBD2. Per germline, CDR1 SGHTA and CDR2 FQGNSA. The trim removed 2 bases at V and 4 bases at J, leaving 6 bases unmatched. The CDR3 covers 15 residues.

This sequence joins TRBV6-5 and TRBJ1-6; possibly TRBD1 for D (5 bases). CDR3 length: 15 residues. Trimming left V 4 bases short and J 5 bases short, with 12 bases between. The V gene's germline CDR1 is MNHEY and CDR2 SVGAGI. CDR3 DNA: TGTGCCAGCAGTTTGACAGTAGTAGATAATTCACCCCTCCACTTT. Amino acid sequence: CASSLTVVDNSPLHF.

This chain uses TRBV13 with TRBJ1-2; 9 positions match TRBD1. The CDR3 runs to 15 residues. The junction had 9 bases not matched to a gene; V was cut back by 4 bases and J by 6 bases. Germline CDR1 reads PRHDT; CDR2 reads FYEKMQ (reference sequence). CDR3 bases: TGTGCCAGCAGCTCGGGTCCGGGACAGGGAAATGGCTACACCTTC. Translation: CASSSGPGQGNGYTF.

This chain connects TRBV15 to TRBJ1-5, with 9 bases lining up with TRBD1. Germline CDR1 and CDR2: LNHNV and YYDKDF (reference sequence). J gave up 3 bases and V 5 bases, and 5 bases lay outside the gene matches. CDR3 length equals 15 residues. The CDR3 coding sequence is TGTGCCACCAGCCCTAGGACAGGGGACAATCAGCCCCAGCATTTT. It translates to CATSPRTGDNQPQHF.